This record concerns one T cell receptor (beta chain) sequence. Per germline, CDR1 SGHTA and CDR2 FQGNSA. CDR3 length equals 16 residues. V shed 4 bases and J 2 bases; nucleotides not matched to a gene: 6. This sample was taken from a study of blood T cell repertoires in COVID-19. Study-level information: Sources were T cells, B-cell-depleted T cells, or PBMCs; the material itself was cDNA or gDNA.

As handled by the study authors: Counts of nucleated cells, estimated from reference gene primer amplification, were obtained. Some clones are missing from TCRdb's copy, which holds only in-frame ones; the method was immunoSEQ multiplex PCR. That table furnishes V, J and clone size, whereas the DNA furnished D and trimming. The table has roughly 350,000 clones, roughly 90% seen once. This clonotype was obtained from a woman aged 45-60 years with active or convalescent COVID-19. Sequencing used peripheral blood. The V and J genes are TRBV7-2 and TRBJ2-7; 12 nucleotides line up with TRBD2. CDR3 residues: CASSSRTSGTPYEQYF. As DNA, the CDR3 is TGTGCCAGCAGCTCGAGGACTAGCGGGACTCCCTACGAGCAGTACTTC.